These T cell receptor beta chains were read from a single sample in a study of shared clonotypes between healthy human individuals. TCRdb keeps only in-frame clones here, not all; method: immunoSEQ multiplex PCR. The sample carries roughly 2.4 million clones, about 94% recorded once. Sequencing was performed on naive CD4+ T cells sorted from blood. These receptors were obtained from a man between 18 and 29 years old in good health. CDR3s include the opening cysteine and the closing phenylalanine or tryptophan. The D gene is left open where the match is weak. Clone size, where shown, is once, few, many, or a class for clones that have expanded.

d_gene	abundance	v_gene	j_gene	CDR3nt	CDR3aa
TRBD2	.	TRBV30	TRBJ2-5	TGTGCCTGGAACCCAGGGGGAGCGGGGGGGCCAAAGACCCAGTACTTC	CAWNPGGAGGPKTQYF
.	.	TRBV6-5	TRBJ2-3	TGTGCCAGCAGTTATCTGCGCAACACAGATACGCAGTATTTT	CASSYLRNTDTQYF
.	.	TRBV5-6	TRBJ2-1	TGTGCCAGCAGCGTCTCTGGTTTTTACAATGAGCAGTTCTTC	CASSVSGFYNEQFF
TRBD1	.	TRBV7-2	TRBJ2-3	TGTGCCAGCAGCTTATCCCCTACAGGGGGGAGCACAGATACGCAGTATTTT	CASSLSPTGGSTDTQYF
.	.	TRBV18	TRBJ1-6	TGTGCCAGCTCACCACCGGGTTGGGGTACCTATAATTCACCCCTCCACTTT	CASSPPGWGTYNSPLHF
.	once	TRBV10-3	TRBJ1-2	TGTGCCATCAGTGAAGTCTCGACTTCTAACTATGGCTACACCTTC	CAISEVSTSNYGYTF
.	.	TRBV29-1	TRBJ1-1	TGCAGCGCTGTCGGGACCGACCGGGGGGCTTTCTTT	CSAVGTDRGAFF
.	few	TRBV25-1	TRBJ1-2	TGTGCCAGCAGTGAAAGCAGGAGTGGCTACACCTTC	CASSESRSGYTF
TRBD2	.	TRBV19	TRBJ2-1	TGTGCCAGTAGTATCCCAGCGGGACTCTCCTACAATGAGCAGTTCTTC	CASSIPAGLSYNEQFF
.	.	TRBV10-1	TRBJ1-2	TGCGCCAGCTCTCCCTCCTGCTACACCTTC	CASSPSCYTF
TRBD1	.	TRBV7-2	TRBJ2-7	TGTGCCAGCAGCCTGGACAGGCCAACCTACGAGCAGTACTTC	CASSLDRPTYEQYF
.	.	TRBV7-2	TRBJ1-2	TGTGCCAGCACCGCCCTATTCTATGGCTACACCTTC	CASTALFYGYTF
.	.	TRBV6-1	TRBJ1-5	TGTGCCAGCGAGACACCAGGTTCCAATCAGCCCCAGCATTTT	CASETPGSNQPQHF
TRBD1	.	TRBV5-1	TRBJ2-7	TGCGCCAGCAGCTTGGTGGCAGGGGGCTCCTACGAGCAGTACTTC	CASSLVAGGSYEQYF
TRBD2	once	TRBV10-1	TRBJ2-3	TGCGCCAGCAGTGATCCGGGACTAGCGTACGGTACGCAGTATTTT	CASSDPGLAYGTQYF
.	.	TRBV7-9	TRBJ2-2	TGTGCCAGCAGCTTAGATGACGGGAGATTCACCGGGGAGCTGTTTTTT	CASSLDDGRFTGELFF
.	.	TRBV5-1	TRBJ2-1	TGCGCCAGCAGCTTGGAGTCAGGGAAGAATGAGCAGTTCTTC	CASSLESGKNEQFF
.	.	TRBV5-5	TRBJ2-1	TGTGCCAGCAGCTTAGGGCCAGAGTCCTACAATGAGCAGTTCTTC	CASSLGPESYNEQFF
.	.	TRBV28	TRBJ2-7	TGTGCCAGCAGTTTAAGGACCAGACTAGTGAGCTACGAGCAGTACTTC	CASSLRTRLVSYEQYF
.	.	TRBV4-1	TRBJ1-6	TGCGCCAGCAGCCCCTCGGACAGTCCGAGCTCCTATAATTCACCCCTCCACTTT	CASSPSDSPSSYNSPLHF
TRBD1	.	TRBV27	TRBJ1-3	TGTGCCAGCAGTGCAGGGGGCAGCTCTGGAAACACCATATATTTT	CASSAGGSSGNTIYF
TRBD2	.	TRBV6-4	TRBJ2-3	TGTGCCAGCAGGGATAGCGGGAGGTTAAGAATGACAGATACGCAGTATTTT	CASRDSGRLRMTDTQYF
TRBD1	.	TRBV2	TRBJ2-7	TGTGCCAGCGGCCGAGCCGGACAGGGGGCGTATGAGCAGTACTTC	CASGRAGQGAYEQYF
.	.	TRBV6-1	TRBJ1-2	TGTGCCAGCAGCCCTCGGGAGGGTACCCGCGGCTACACCTTC	CASSPREGTRGYTF
TRBD1	.	TRBV10-3	TRBJ2-7	TGTGCCATCAACCAGGGGGCAAACTCCTACGAGCAGTACTTC	CAINQGANSYEQYF
.	.	TRBV30	TRBJ2-2	TGTGCCTGGACCAGACAGAACACCGGGGAGCTGTTTTTT	CAWTRQNTGELFF
TRBD2	.	TRBV7-2	TRBJ2-7	TGTGCCAGCAGCTTGGGGGGACTAGCGCCCTACGAGCAGTACTTC	CASSLGGLAPYEQYF
.	.	TRBV15	TRBJ1-2	TGTGCCACCAGCAGAGAGTGGCCCTTCCGAGATGGCTACACCTTC	CATSREWPFRDGYTF
.	.	TRBV5-1	TRBJ1-1	TGCGCCAGCGTTGGGCACACTGAAGCTTTCTTT	CASVGHTEAFF
.	.	TRBV5-1	TRBJ2-7	TGCGCCAGCAGCTTGTCGGGAGAGGGAGAGCAGTACTTC	CASSLSGEGEQYF
.	.	TRBV11-2	TRBJ2-2	TGTGCCAGCAGCCCCCTGACACGTTCTGGGGAGCTGTTTTTT	CASSPLTRSGELFF
.	.	TRBV5-1	TRBJ2-3	TGCGCCAGCAGCTTAAAAGGGGTGACAGATACGCAGTATTTT	CASSLKGVTDTQYF
TRBD1	.	TRBV4-3	TRBJ2-3	TGCGCCAGCAGCCAAGATGGGGACAGGGTATGGGATACGCAGTATTTT	CASSQDGDRVWDTQYF
TRBD2	.	TRBV29-1	TRBJ2-7	TGCAGCGTCGCCCCCGGGGGGGGATACGAGCAGTACTTC	CSVAPGGGYEQYF
.	.	TRBV29-1	TRBJ1-2	TGCAGCGTTGATGGATGGGCTAACTATGGCTACACCTTC	CSVDGWANYGYTF
TRBD2	.	TRBV7-2	TRBJ2-1	TGTGCCAGCAGCTACGGACTAGCGGGAGGGTCTGGGCAGTTCTTC	CASSYGLAGGSGQFF
.	.	TRBV10-3	TRBJ2-1	TGTGCCATCAGTGGTTCTAGCGTTGGGGATGAGCAGTTCTTC	CAISGSSVGDEQFF
TRBD2	.	TRBV11-2	TRBJ2-3	TGTGCCAGCAGCCTCAGCGGGAGGAGGCAAGATACGCAGTATTTT	CASSLSGRRQDTQYF
.	.	TRBV7-6	TRBJ1-1	TGTGCCAGCAGCTTAGCGCAGGGGAACACTGAAGCTTTCTTT	CASSLAQGNTEAFF
.	.	TRBV5-1	TRBJ2-2	TGCGCCAGCAGCTTGGAACCGGCGGCCGGGGAGCTGTTTTTT	CASSLEPAAGELFF
.	.	TRBV27	TRBJ1-5	TGTGCCAGCAGCCTCAGGGGACTAAAGCAGCCCCAGCATTTT	CASSLRGLKQPQHF
.	few	TRBV29-1	TRBJ1-5	TGCAGCGTTGAGCTGAGACGAAGCAATCAGCCCCAGCATTTT	CSVELRRSNQPQHF
.	once	TRBV5-1	TRBJ2-7	TGCGCCAGCAGCTTGGAATCCGGGAGCTCCTACGAGCAGTACTTC	CASSLESGSSYEQYF
.	.	TRBV5-1	TRBJ2-7	TGCGCCAGCAGCTTGGTTGGGACGGCCTACGAGCAGTACTTC	CASSLVGTAYEQYF
.	few	TRBV28	TRBJ1-4	TGTGCCAGCAGTGGAGAGCCCTACCTAGAAAAACTGTTTTTT	CASSGEPYLEKLFF
.	.	TRBV6-6	TRBJ1-2	TGTGCCAGCAGTTACTCGTTGGGGGCAGGAGGCTACACCTTC	CASSYSLGAGGYTF
.	.	TRBV13	TRBJ1-1	TGTGCCAGCAGCTCTCGAACTGAAGCTTTCTTT	CASSSRTEAFF
.	.	TRBV5-8	TRBJ2-3	TGTGCCAGCACCCCGAGCACAGATACGCAGTATTTT	CASTPSTDTQYF
.	.	TRBV11-2	TRBJ1-2	TGTGCCACTTTTGAGGAGAGGGGGAAGGATTTTGGCTACACCTTC	CATFEERGKDFGYTF
.	.	TRBV30	TRBJ2-7	TGTGCCTGGACCCCCTCCGGCCTGGGGGACTACGAGCAGTACTTC	CAWTPSGLGDYEQYF
.	.	TRBV5-1	TRBJ1-3	TGCGCCAGCAGCTTGGATCCCTCTGGAAACACCATATATTTT	CASSLDPSGNTIYF
.	.	TRBV6-6	TRBJ2-4	TGTGCCAGCATGGGAGTGGCGCTAGCCAAAAACATTCAGTACTTC	CASMGVALAKNIQYF
TRBD2	.	TRBV5-4	TRBJ2-3	TGTGCCAGCAGCACGTGGACTAGCGGAGGGGCCGATACGCAGTATTTT	CASSTWTSGGADTQYF